This T cell receptor (beta chain) was identified in a study of OX40 agonist ivuxolimab in advanced cancers. In the study overall: Patients in dose escalation had liver, melanoma, kidney or head and neck cancers. Three dose-escalation patients had partial responses: one with hepatocellular carcinoma and two with cutaneous melanoma.

Notes on this clone: The antigen is not known.

The germline gives CDR1 LNHDA, CDR2 SQIVND (reference sequence). The CDR3 runs 15 residues. V lost 7 bases to trimming and J lost 15 bases, with 28 bases between them. Blood sampling took place at baseline, cycle 4 day 1, and cycle 7 day 1. Study-wide points: Both blood CD4+ and CD8+ T cells showed clonal growth by week 6 at 0.1 to 3.0 mg/kg.

Profiling relied on immunoSEQ multiplex PCR, and the TCRdb table lists in-frame clones only, not all of them. The top ten clones hold roughly 9.8% of a sample with 62,000 or so clones, just under 85% of them seen once. The chain uses TRBV19 and TRBJ2-4; perhaps D is TRBD1 or TRBD2 (5 bases each). This clonotype originated in an adult with an advanced solid tumor such as melanoma, head and neck, liver or kidney cancer. The specimen was CD4+ or CD8+ T cells sorted from blood, collected in a trial of the OX40 agonist ivuxolimab. CDR3 region: CASTNRERGAARRYF. The CDR3 nucleotides read TGTGCCAGTACCAATAGGGAGAGAGGGGCCGCCCGTCGGTACTTC.